This T cell receptor beta chain originates from a study of blood T cell repertoires in COVID-19 (dated by TCRdb to 2019 to 2021). With respect to the entire study: Samples from collaborators originated in the United States, Italy and Spain and spanned both the acute and convalescent phases of COVID-19. The prospective study material was composed of cDNA or gDNA derived from T cells, B-cell-depleted T cells, or PBMCs. Deeply sampled blood TCRbeta repertoires from subjects exposed to, actively infected with, or recovered from COVID-19 were included in the dataset. A freely available public database, intended as a resource for researchers studying the immune response to SARS-CoV-2, is where the repertoires were released. Samples were obtained from the ongoing ImmuneRACE study (first 160 participants) and from 950 to 1,500 subjects provided by 6 global collaborators. The sample metadata nearly always contained a de-identified subject ID, COVID-19 status, age in years and sex. HLA class I and class II types, where available, came from metadata supplied by the sample provider rather than from assay-based typing. Study-level results and caveats: Clinical and demographic metadata were provided uncurated, with the amount varying by source and participant.

Details on this clone: Its specific antigen is unknown. No qualities accompany the bases; no much larger clone lies one base away.

At one collaborating source in Seattle, patients were enrolled during active infection and were followed longitudinally through the course of disease. Whole blood was collected in K2EDTA tubes by collaborating institutions according to the institutions' own protocols. For TCRbeta analysis, collaborators shipped samples as frozen whole blood, isolated PBMCs, or DNA extracted from either of those sample types. Including cysteine and phenylalanine, the CDR3 has 16 amino acids. The entry retains the CDR3 DNA only, 48 bases that are in frame from base 1. In the germline V gene (reference sequence), CDR1 corresponds to GTSNPN and CDR2 to SVGIG. Unmatched junction bases come to 16, with V trimmed by 5 bases and J by 6 bases. TCRbeta CDR3 regions were amplified from genomic DNA using the immunoSEQ Assay, a bias-controlled multiplex PCR. The study's processing was this. Within the assay, amplification of reference gene primers was used to estimate how many nucleated cells each sample contained. To quantify the absolute abundance of each unique TCRbeta CDR3 rearrangement, sequence reads were collapsed and filtered. For each sample, productive Simpson clonality was calculated as the square root of Simpson's diversity index over productive rearrangements. TCRdb obtained this table from immuneACCESS and retained in-frame rearrangements with V and J assigned. These tables miss some clones; where compared with another copy, unresolved V genes account for less than half of the shortfall, and the remainder is unexplained. V and J calls and clone size are those listed in that table; D and trimming were worked out from the DNA. The sample table shows a few hundred thousand clones, and nearly 90% are seen once. About 2% of the sample comes from the top ten.

Sequenced sample: peripheral blood. The chain was built from TRBV30 and TRBJ1-2, and TRBD1 aligns with 9 junction nucleotides. This receptor was identified in a woman aged 25 to 39 with COVID-19, enrolled during active disease. This receptor carries the CDR3 CAWHTGQGFIVDGYTF. The DNA is as follows: TGTGCCTGGCACACGGGACAGGGTTTTATAGTTGATGGCTACACCTTC.